This T cell receptor (beta chain) emerged from a study of blood T cell repertoires in COVID-19. The wider study: In each case, the material was cDNA or gDNA derived from T cells, B-cell-depleted T cells, or PBMCs.

The study drew participants aged about 18 to 95 years from about two dozen US areas. The study assigned cohorts using participant-reported clinical history. Methods used by the authors: Nucleated cell number was recorded as an estimate derived from reference gene primer amplification. Profiled with immunoSEQ multiplex PCR; TCRdb holds only in-frame clones, not every one. V and J calls and clone size are those listed in that table; D and trimming were worked out from the DNA. The sample includes about 130,000 clones, 70% to 85% of them seen just once. The germline V gene encodes CDR1 MDHEN and CDR2 SYDVKM. The CDR3 consists of 14 residues. V dropped 7 bases and J dropped 6; count of bases not matched to a gene: 4.

Sample: PBMCs or T cells enriched from blood (not recorded which). This sequence originates from a man aged 50 or older who had recovered from COVID-19. The rearrangement uses TRBV28 and TRBJ2-2; 11 bases fit TRBD1. CDR3: CASTPGQGAGELFF. DNA of the CDR3: TGTGCCAGCACCCCGGGACAGGGGGCCGGGGAGCTGTTTTTT.